This T cell receptor (beta chain) originates from a study of blood T cell repertoires in COVID-19. Study summary: Collection of acute and convalescent COVID-19 samples took place in the United States, Italy and Spain. PBMCs, B-cell-depleted T cells, or T cells were the source of the cDNA or gDNA that made up the material.

Assay: immunoSEQ multiplex PCR; the TCRdb copy retains only in-frame clones and omits some. The table records about 210,000 clones, around 82% of them present only once. CDR1 and CDR2 from the germline V gene are MNHNY and SVGAGI (reference sequence). Trimming removed 5 bases from V and 4 bases from J; junction bases left unmatched: 4. CDR3 length: 13 residues. Material: peripheral blood. This clonotype was sampled from a middle-aged woman with active or convalescent COVID-19. The chain has TRBV6-6 and TRBJ1-2, with 7 bases lining up with TRBD1. CDR3 region: CASSTRDSYGYTF. The CDR3 DNA reads as TGTGCCAGCAGTACCCGGGACAGCTATGGCTACACCTTC.